These 29 T cell receptor beta chains came from one sample sequenced in a study of radiation and T cells in renal cell carcinoma. Clones were read by immunoSEQ multiplex PCR, and TCRdb kept only the in-frame ones, dropping some. The sample carries around 64,000 clones, approximately 84% recorded once. Time point reported: baseline pretreatment blood. Stated treatment: 15 Gy SBRT to primary tumor, nephrectomy 4 weeks later. Sequencing was performed on blood, taken from a patient whose treatment included radiotherapy and nephrectomy. The receptors originated from a man in his 60s with renal cell carcinoma.

This clone was found a few times. The chain joins TRBV4-3 to TRBJ1-2, with D possibly TRBD1 on 6 matching bases. CDR1 and CDR2 (germline): LGHNA, YSLEER. The CDR3 loop spans 15 amino acids. Trimming removed 6 bases at V and 0 bases at J, with 14 bases between. The chain's CDR3 is CASSPTDSSNYGYTF. Written as DNA, the CDR3 is TGCGCCAGCAGTCCCACGGACAGCTCTAACTATGGCTACACCTTC.

V usage is TRBV4-3 and J usage is TRBJ1-2; D perhaps matches TRBD1 (5 bases). V was shortened by 2 bases and J by 10 bases, with 14 bases between the two germline ends. Germline CDR1 and CDR2: LGHNA and YSLEER. The CDR3 is made up of 13 amino acids. The CDR3 spells CASSQTQDSPYTF. CDR3 nucleotides: TGCGCCAGCAGCCAAACTCAAGACAGCCCCTACACCTTC.

The rearrangement uses TRBV19 and TRBJ1-2, with D possibly matching TRBD1 (5 bases). The V gene lost 1 base and the J gene lost 5 bases, with 17 bases spanning the gap. CDR1 and CDR2 from the germline V gene are LNHDA and SQIVND (reference sequence). The CDR3 spans 16 residues. The chain's CDR3 is CASSIGRGPTLYGYTF. The DNA of the CDR3 is TGTGCCAGTAGTATAGGACGGGGCCCGACTTTGTATGGCTACACCTTC.

The genes are TRBV7-9 and TRBJ2-7; unclear D gene. The CDR3 totals 12 residues. V lost 5 bases, J lost 6 bases, and 11 bases lay in between. The germline V gene has CDR1 SEHNR and CDR2 FQNEAQ (reference sequence). The CDR3, as DNA: TGTGCCAGCAGCCCATCCTCGGGCGAGCAGTACTTC. Residues: CASSPSSGEQYF. The variable domain in full, completed from reference TRBV7-9 and TRBJ2-7, reads DTGVSQNPRHKITKRGQNVTFRCDPISEHNRLYWYRQTLGQGPEFLTYFQNEAQLEKSRLLSDRFSAERPKGSFSTLEIQRTEQGDSAMYLCASSPSSGEQYFGPGTRLTVT.

This clone was detected only a few times. The V gene is TRBV11-2, the J gene TRBJ2-3; 12 nucleotides agree with TRBD2. Trimming at V came to 4 bases and at J to 7 bases, leaving 12 bases not matched to a gene. The CDR3 extends over 17 amino acids. CDR1 and CDR2 from the germline V gene are SGHAT and FQNNGV. The CDR3 DNA follows: TGTGCCAGCAGCTCAAGACTAGCGGGGGAGCTTGGTAATACGCAGTATTTT. It encodes CASSSRLAGELGNTQYF.

This clone was detected only a few times. V gene TRBV6-4 combines with J gene TRBJ2-6; D might be TRBD1 (5 bases). V was cut by 3 bases and J by 2 bases, with 5 bases left in between. The germline gives CDR1 MRHNA, CDR2 SNTAGT. The CDR3 sequence is 14 residues long. In nucleotides, the CDR3 is TGTGCCAGCAGTGAGACAGCTGGGGCCAACGTCCTGACTTTC. Translating it yields CASSETAGANVLTF.

The chain links TRBV5-4 to TRBJ2-5; perhaps TRBD1 as D (5 bases). Between the trimmed V and J ends, which lost 0 bases and 1 base, there was a span of 10 bases. The CDR3 runs 15 residues. Germline V gene lookup returns CDR1 SGHNT and CDR2 YYREEE (reference sequence). The CDR3 DNA reads as TGTGCCAGCAGCTTGGCAGGGATCCGCCAAGAGACCCAGTACTTC. Its protein is CASSLAGIRQETQYF.

The chain joins TRBV7-9 to TRBJ1-2; D is ambiguous. Germline CDR1 reads SEHNR; CDR2 reads FQNEAQ (reference sequence). V lost 5 bases, J lost 4 bases, and 17 bases lay in between. The CDR3 runs 15 residues. As DNA, the CDR3 is TGTGCCAGCAGCAAAAACATAGAGGTAGGCTATGGCTACACCTTC. It codes for CASSKNIEVGYGYTF.

This chain joins TRBV5-1 and TRBJ2-7, with D unresolved. V was clipped by 2 bases and J by 4 bases, with 13 bases between them. The CDR3 runs to 14 residues. Germline values: CDR1 SGHRS, CDR2 YFSETQ. CDR3 nucleotides: TGCGCCAGCAGCTTAAGTACGGCCGGGTACGAGCAGTACTTC. As protein: CASSLSTAGYEQYF.

This rearrangement joins TRBV11-2 to TRBJ1-1, with unresolved D. Trimming stripped 2 bases from V and 1 base from J, with 17 bases between. Germline CDR1 reads SGHAT; CDR2 reads FQNNGV. CDR3 length equals 17 residues. The CDR3 DNA reads as TGTGCCAGCAGCTTATTGGGTGTAAGGCAGCAGAACACTGAAGCTTTCTTT. Its protein is CASSLLGVRQQNTEAFF.

The genes are TRBV5-8 and TRBJ2-3; TRBD1 agrees at 12 bases. Germline CDR1 SGHTS, CDR2 YDEGEE. V shed 0 bases, J shed 8 bases, and the junction held 10 bases outside the gene matches. The CDR3 totals 17 residues. CDR3 in amino acids: CASSLEWGQGAPGTQYF. In DNA form, the CDR3 reads TGTGCCAGCAGCTTGGAATGGGGACAGGGGGCGCCGGGTACGCAGTATTTT. The variable domain in full, with the rest retrieved from reference TRBV5-8 and TRBJ2-3, is EAGVTQSPTHLIKTRGQQATLRCSPISGHTSVYWYQQALGLGLQFLLWYDEGEERNRGNFPPRFSGRQFPNYSSELNVNALELEDSALYLCASSLEWGQGAPGTQYFGPGTRLTVL.

This clone has just a few counts. J is TRBJ2-3 and V is TRBV6-6; weak D call: TRBD2 (6 bases). The V and J ends lost 7 bases and 0 bases respectively, with 14 bases between them. CDR3 length equals 15 residues. Germline loops: CDR1 MNHNY, CDR2 SVGAGI (reference sequence). In DNA form, the CDR3 reads TGTGCCAGCACTAGACTGGCGGGGAGCACAGATACGCAGTATTTT. Residues: CASTRLAGSTDTQYF.

V gene TRBV9 combines with J gene TRBJ1-3; possible D gene TRBD1, 5 bases. Germline assignment: CDR1 SGDLS and CDR2 YYNGEE. The CDR3 totals 15 residues. V was pared by 0 bases and J by 2 bases, with 9 bases between. CDR3 amino acids: CASSVVEGPGNTIYF. CDR3 sequence (DNA): TGTGCCAGCAGCGTAGTGGAGGGGCCTGGAAACACCATATATTTT.

The V and J genes are TRBV4-2 and TRBJ1-2; TRBD1 aligns across 10 bases. CDR1 and CDR2 (germline): LGHNA, YNFKEQ. V was pared by 0 bases and J by 4 bases, with 11 bases of the junction left unmatched. The CDR3 loop spans 18 amino acids. The DNA for the CDR3 is TGTGCCAGCAGCCAAGATCTTGGCGGGACAGGGGTTAGCTATGGCTACACCTTC. This codes for CASSQDLGGTGVSYGYTF.

The J gene is TRBJ1-5, the V gene TRBV6-6; 7 positions match TRBD1. CDR3 size: 14 residues. Germline loops: CDR1 MNHNY, CDR2 SVGAGI (reference sequence). Trimming removed 11 bases from V and 3 bases from J; junction bases left unmatched: 10. The CDR3 loop is CAGGGQNHNQPQHF. The CDR3 DNA sequence: TGTGCCGGGGGGGGACAGAACCACAATCAGCCCCAGCATTTT.

The count of this clone is one. The rearrangement links TRBV27 to TRBJ1-1; no clear D. V gave up 3 bases and J gave up 3 bases, with 11 bases separating them. Per germline, CDR1 MNHEY and CDR2 SMNVEV (reference sequence). The CDR3 loop spans 14 amino acids. The CDR3 sequence is CASSFSLRDTEAFF. The CDR3 DNA reads as TGTGCCAGCAGTTTCTCCCTCCGGGACACTGAAGCTTTCTTT.

This rearrangement joins TRBV27 to TRBJ2-4; D not certain. The germline gives CDR1 MNHEY, CDR2 SMNVEV (reference sequence). V dropped 5 bases and J dropped 9 bases, with 11 bases sitting between them. This CDR3 contains 12 residues. This CDR3 reads CASSPGFSIQYF. In DNA, the CDR3 is TGTGCCAGCAGTCCTGGGTTTAGCATTCAGTACTTC.

The chain carries TRBV9 and TRBJ2-2; weak D call: TRBD1 (5 bases). CDR3 length: 18 residues. Per the germline V gene, CDR1 is SGDLS and CDR2 is YYNGEE. V lost 3 bases, J lost 4 bases, and 22 bases lay in between. DNA of the CDR3: TGTGCCAGCAGCGCCACAACCAAGCTCAGGGTCCCCACCGGGGAGCTGTTTTTT. Its translation: CASSATTKLRVPTGELFF.

V and J are TRBV6-1 and TRBJ1-2; D not certain. CDR1 is MNHNS, CDR2 SASEGT, per germline. Trimming cost V 9 bases and J 4 bases, with 18 bases left between them. The CDR3 spans 14 residues. The CDR3 loop is CASTNDQAVYGYTF. CDR3 bases: TGTGCCAGTACCAATGATCAGGCCGTCTATGGCTACACCTTC.

The rearrangement joins TRBV5-1 to TRBJ2-7; tentatively, D is TRBD2 (5 bases). Germline assignment: CDR1 SGHRS and CDR2 YFSETQ. The CDR3 contains 15 residues. Trimming shortened V by 5 bases and J by 0 bases, and 15 bases separated the two germline ends. CDR3 loop: CASRVGVGSSYEQYF. The CDR3 DNA sequence: TGCGCCAGCAGGGTCGGGGTTGGCAGCTCCTACGAGCAGTACTTC. Full variable domain (remainder filled in from reference TRBV5-1 and TRBJ2-7): KAGVTQTPRYLIKTRGQQVTLSCSPISGHRSVSWYQQTPGQGLQFLFEYFSETQRNKGNFPGRFSGRQFSNSRSEMNVSTLELGDSALYLCASRVGVGSSYEQYFGPGTRLTVT.

The chain is built from TRBV4-3 and TRBJ2-7; maybe TRBD2 (6 bases). The V end was cut by 0 bases, the J end by 2 bases, with 11 bases between. The CDR3 is made up of 15 amino acids. Per the germline V gene, CDR1 is LGHNA and CDR2 is YSLEER. The CDR3 DNA is TGCGCCAGCAGCCAAGATCTGCGGGGCACCTACGAGCAGTACTTC. Protein product: CASSQDLRGTYEQYF.

The chain carries TRBV6-8 and TRBJ2-2, with TRBD2 matching 10 bases. The CDR3 is 14 amino acids. The V gene end was trimmed by 11 bases and the J gene end by 5 bases; junction bases not matched to a gene: 8. The germline gives CDR1 MNHGY, CDR2 SAAAGT. In DNA, the CDR3 is TGTGCCTCCCGACCTAGCGGGGGTACCGGGGAGCTGTTTTTT. Translated: CASRPSGGTGELFF.

This clone was counted only a few times. The chain links TRBV6-1 to TRBJ2-1; TRBD1 or TRBD2 may be the D gene (6 bases each). V gave up 3 bases and J gave up 7 bases, with 19 bases separating them. The CDR3 contains 16 residues. The germline V gene encodes CDR1 MNHNS and CDR2 SASEGT. CDR3 in amino acids: CASSEPPGALGNEQFF. CDR3 in DNA: TGTGCCAGCAGTGAGCCTCCGGGGGCACTTGGGAATGAGCAGTTCTTC.

The V call is TRBV5-1, the J call TRBJ1-1; 8 nucleotides line up with TRBD1. Germline values: CDR1 SGHRS, CDR2 YFSETQ. The J segment lost 1 base and the V segment lost 3 bases, leaving 2 bases of the junction unmatched. The CDR3 covers 14 residues. CDR3 in DNA: TGCGCCAGCAGCTCTACAGGGGGGAACACTGAAGCTTTCTTT. This sequence encodes CASSSTGGNTEAFF.

This clone appeared once. The chain uses TRBV5-6 and TRBJ2-3; 9 bases are a match to TRBD2. The V gene end was trimmed by 4 bases and the J gene end by 0 bases; junction bases not matched to a gene: 3. The CDR3 has 15 amino acids. The germline gives CDR1 SGHDT, CDR2 YYEEEE. CDR3: CASSILAGSTDTQYF. CDR3 bases: TGTGCCAGCAGCATTCTAGCGGGGAGCACAGATACGCAGTATTTT.

This clone has a single count. This chain connects TRBV29-1 to TRBJ2-5; TRBD1 might be the D (6 bases). V gave up 5 bases and J gave up 2 bases, with 18 bases separating them. The CDR3 is 15 residues long. The germline gives CDR1 SQVTM, CDR2 ANQGSEA. This chain's CDR3 is CSVRRPLTGQETQYF. The CDR3 nucleotides are TGCAGCGTTCGTCGACCCCTTACAGGGCAAGAGACCCAGTACTTC.

J is TRBJ1-2 and V is TRBV4-3, with D possibly matching TRBD1 (5 bases). Trimming stripped 4 bases from V and 4 bases from J, with 13 bases between. Looked up from germline, CDR1 is LGHNA and CDR2 is YSLEER. CDR3 length: 14 residues. CDR3 sequence (DNA): TGCGCCAGCAGCCCAGATCAGGGAGTCTATGGCTACACCTTC. Protein: CASSPDQGVYGYTF.

V gene TRBV29-1 combines with J gene TRBJ2-1; unclear D gene. The CDR3 runs 11 residues. Trimming stripped 6 bases from V and 8 bases from J, with 11 bases between. CDR1 SQVTM and CDR2 ANQGSEA come from the germline V gene. In nucleotides, the CDR3 is TGCAGCGTCCTTACGCTCGATGAGCAGTTCTTC. It is translated as CSVLTLDEQFF.

V gene TRBV7-9 combines with J gene TRBJ1-4; 10 nucleotides align to TRBD1. Germline V gene lookup returns CDR1 SEHNR and CDR2 FQNEAQ (reference sequence). V gave up 4 bases and J gave up 6 bases; unmatched junction bases: 5. This CDR3 has 15 amino acids. The CDR3 loop is CASSSGQGEYEKLFF. The CDR3 bases are TGTGCCAGCAGCTCCGGACAGGGGGAGTATGAAAAACTGTTTTTT.